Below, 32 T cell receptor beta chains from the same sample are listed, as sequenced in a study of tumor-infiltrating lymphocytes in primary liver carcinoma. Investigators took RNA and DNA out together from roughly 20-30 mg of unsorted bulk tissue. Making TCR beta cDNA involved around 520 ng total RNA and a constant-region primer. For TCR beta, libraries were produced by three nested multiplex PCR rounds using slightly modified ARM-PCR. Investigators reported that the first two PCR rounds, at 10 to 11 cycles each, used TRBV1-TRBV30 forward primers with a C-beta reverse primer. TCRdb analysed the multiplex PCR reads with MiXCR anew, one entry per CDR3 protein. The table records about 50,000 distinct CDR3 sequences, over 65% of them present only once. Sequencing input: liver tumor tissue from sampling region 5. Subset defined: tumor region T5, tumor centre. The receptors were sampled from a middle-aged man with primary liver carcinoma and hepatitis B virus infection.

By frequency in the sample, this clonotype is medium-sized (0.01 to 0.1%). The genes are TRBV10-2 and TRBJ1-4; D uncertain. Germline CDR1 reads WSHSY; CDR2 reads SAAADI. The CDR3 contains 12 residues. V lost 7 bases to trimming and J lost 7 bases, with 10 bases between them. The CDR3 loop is CASTRVGEKLFF. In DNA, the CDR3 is TGCGCCAGCACGAGGGTGGGTGAAAAACTGTTTTTT.

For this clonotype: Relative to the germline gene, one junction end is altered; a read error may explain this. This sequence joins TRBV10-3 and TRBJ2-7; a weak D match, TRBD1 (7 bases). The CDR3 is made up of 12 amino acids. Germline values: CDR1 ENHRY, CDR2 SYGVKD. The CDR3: CSIGPGGYEQCF. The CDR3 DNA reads TGTTCCATCGGGCCAGGGGGGTACGAGCAGTGCTTC.

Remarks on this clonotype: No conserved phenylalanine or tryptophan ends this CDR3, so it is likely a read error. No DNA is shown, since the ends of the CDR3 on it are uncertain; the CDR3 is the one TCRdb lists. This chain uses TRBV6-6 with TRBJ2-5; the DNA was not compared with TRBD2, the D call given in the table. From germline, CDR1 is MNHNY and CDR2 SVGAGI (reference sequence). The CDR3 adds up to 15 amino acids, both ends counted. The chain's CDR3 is CASSYTRAGGETRYS.

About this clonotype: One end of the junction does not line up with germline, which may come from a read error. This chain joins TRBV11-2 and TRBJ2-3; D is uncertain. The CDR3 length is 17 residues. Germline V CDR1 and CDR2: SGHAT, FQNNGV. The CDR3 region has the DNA TGTACCAGCAGCTTATGTGCGGCCGACGTCAGCACAGATACGCAGTATTTT. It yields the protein CTSSLCAADVSTDTQYF.

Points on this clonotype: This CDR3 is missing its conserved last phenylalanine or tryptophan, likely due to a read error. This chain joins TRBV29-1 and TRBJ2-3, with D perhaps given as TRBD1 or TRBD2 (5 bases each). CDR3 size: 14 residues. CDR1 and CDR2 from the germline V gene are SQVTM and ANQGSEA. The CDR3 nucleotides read TGTAGCGTTTCCGGGAAAGGGGCGTCAGATACGCAGTATCTT. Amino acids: CSVSGKGASDTQYL.

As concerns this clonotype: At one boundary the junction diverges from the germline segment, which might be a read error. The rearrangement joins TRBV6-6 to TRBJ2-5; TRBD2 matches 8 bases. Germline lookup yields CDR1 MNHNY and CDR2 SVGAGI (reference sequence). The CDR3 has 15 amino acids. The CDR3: CVSSYKRAGGETQYF. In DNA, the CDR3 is TGTGTCAGCAGTTACAAAAGGGCGGGAGGAGAGACCCAGTACTTC.

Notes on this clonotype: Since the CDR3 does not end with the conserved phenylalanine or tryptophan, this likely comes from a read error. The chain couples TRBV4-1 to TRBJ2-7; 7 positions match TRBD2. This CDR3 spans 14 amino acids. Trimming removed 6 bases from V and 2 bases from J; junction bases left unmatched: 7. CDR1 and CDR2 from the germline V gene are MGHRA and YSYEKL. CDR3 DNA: TGCGCCAGCAGTCATACTAGCGATACCTACGAGCAGTACATC. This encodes CASSHTSDTYEQYI.

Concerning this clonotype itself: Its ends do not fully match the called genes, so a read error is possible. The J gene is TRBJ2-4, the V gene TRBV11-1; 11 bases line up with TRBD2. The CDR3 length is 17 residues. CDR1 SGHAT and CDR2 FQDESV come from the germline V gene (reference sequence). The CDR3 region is CASNFPETSGTKTIQYF. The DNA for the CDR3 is TGCGCCAGCAACTTTCCCGAGACTAGCGGGACCAAAACCATTCAGTACTTC.

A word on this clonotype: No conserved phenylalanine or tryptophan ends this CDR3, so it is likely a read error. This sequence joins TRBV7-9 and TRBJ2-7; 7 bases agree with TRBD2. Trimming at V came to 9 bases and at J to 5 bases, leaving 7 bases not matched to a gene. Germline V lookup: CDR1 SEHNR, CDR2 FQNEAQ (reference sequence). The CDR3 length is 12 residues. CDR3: CASCWAGDEQYI. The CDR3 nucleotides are TGTGCCAGTTGCTGGGCGGGGGACGAGCAGTACATA.

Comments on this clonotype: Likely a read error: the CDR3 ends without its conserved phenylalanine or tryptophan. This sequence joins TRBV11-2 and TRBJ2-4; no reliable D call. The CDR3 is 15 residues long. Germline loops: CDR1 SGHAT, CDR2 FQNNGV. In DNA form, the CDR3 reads TGTGCAAGCACCATTTCGGCGGTAGCCAAAAGCATTCAGTACTAC. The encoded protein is CASTISAVAKSIQYY.

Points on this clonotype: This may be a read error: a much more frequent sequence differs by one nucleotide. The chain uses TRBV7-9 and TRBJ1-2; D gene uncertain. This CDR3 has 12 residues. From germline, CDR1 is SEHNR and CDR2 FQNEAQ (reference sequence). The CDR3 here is CASSLDVYGYAF. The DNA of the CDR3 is TGTGCCAGCAGCTTAGACGTCTATGGCTACGCCTTC.

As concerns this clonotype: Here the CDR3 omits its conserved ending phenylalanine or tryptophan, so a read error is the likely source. The CDR3 DNA is TGTGCTAGCAGATGGGACATGGGGTTTCATGGCTACACCTTG. Its translation: CASRWDMGFHGYTL. The chain links TRBV7-9 to TRBJ1-2, with D tentatively TRBD1 (6 bases). The germline CDR1 and CDR2 sequences are SEHNR and FQNEAQ (reference sequence). The CDR3 is 14 amino acids.

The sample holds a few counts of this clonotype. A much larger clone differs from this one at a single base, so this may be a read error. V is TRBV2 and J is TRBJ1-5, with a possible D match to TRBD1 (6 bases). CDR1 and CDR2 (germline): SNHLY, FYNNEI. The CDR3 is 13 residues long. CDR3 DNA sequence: TGTGCCAGCAGTCCAGGGGAGAATCAGCCCCAGCGTTTT. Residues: CASSPGENQPQRF.

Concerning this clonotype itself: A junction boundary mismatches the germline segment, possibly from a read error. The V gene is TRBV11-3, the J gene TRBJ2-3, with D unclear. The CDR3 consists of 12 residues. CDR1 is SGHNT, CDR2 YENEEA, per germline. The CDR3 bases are TGTCCCAGCAGCAATAACACGGATACGCAGTGTTTT. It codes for CPSSNNTDTQCF.

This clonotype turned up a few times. The CDR3 nucleotides are TGTGCCAGCACCGGACTAGTTGTGGGCGAGCAGTACTTC. Its translation: CASTGLVVGEQYF. V usage is TRBV6-5 and J usage is TRBJ2-7; 7 bases align to TRBD2. The CDR3 extends over 13 amino acids. Germline CDR1 and CDR2: MNHEY and SVGAGI. Unmatched junction bases numbered 9, after V lost 7 bases and J lost 6 bases.

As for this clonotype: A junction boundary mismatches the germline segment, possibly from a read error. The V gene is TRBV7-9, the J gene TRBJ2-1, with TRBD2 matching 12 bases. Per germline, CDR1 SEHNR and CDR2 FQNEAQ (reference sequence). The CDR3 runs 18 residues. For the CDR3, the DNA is TGTGTCAGCAGCCCCGAGACTAGCGGGGGAAGCTCCTACAATGAGCAGTTCTTC. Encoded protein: CVSSPETSGGSSYNEQFF.

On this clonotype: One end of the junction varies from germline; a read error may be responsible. The CDR3: CGSSERPPGQFNEQFF. The CDR3 DNA sequence: TGTGGCAGCAGTGAGAGGCCCCCGGGACAGTTCAATGAGCAGTTCTTC. The chain uses TRBV6-1 and TRBJ2-1; 7 bases align to TRBD1. The germline CDR1 and CDR2 sequences are MNHNS and SASEGT. The CDR3 has 16 residues.

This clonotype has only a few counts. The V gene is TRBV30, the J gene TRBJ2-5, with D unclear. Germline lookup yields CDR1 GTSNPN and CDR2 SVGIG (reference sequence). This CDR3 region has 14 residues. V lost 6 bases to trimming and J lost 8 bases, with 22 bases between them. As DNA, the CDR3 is TGTGCCTGCAGTACCTCCTCGGGCTGGGAAACCCAGTACTTC. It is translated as CACSTSSGWETQYF.

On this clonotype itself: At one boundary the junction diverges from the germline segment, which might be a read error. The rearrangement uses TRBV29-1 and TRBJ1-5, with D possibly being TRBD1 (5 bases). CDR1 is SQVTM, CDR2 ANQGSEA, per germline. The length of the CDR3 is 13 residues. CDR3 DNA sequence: TGCAGCGTCGCGGCTGGGGCAGATCAGCTCCAGCATTTT. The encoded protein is CSVAAGADQLQHF.

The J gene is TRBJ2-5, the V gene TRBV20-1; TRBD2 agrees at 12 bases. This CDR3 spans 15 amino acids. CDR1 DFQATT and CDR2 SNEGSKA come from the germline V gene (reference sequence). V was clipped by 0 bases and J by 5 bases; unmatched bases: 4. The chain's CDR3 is CSARDETSGSETQYF. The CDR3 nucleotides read TGCAGTGCTAGAGATGAGACTAGCGGGAGTGAGACCCAGTACTTC.

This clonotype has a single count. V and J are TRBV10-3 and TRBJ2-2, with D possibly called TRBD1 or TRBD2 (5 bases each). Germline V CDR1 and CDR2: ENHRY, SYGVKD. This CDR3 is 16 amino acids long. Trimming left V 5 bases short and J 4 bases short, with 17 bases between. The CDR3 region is CAISPGRNLGTGELFF. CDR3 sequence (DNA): TGTGCCATCAGTCCGGGACGTAACTTAGGCACCGGGGAGCTGTTTTTT.

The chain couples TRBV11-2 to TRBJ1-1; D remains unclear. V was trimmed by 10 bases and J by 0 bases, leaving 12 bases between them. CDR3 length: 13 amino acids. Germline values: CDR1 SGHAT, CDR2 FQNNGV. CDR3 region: CAKILGLNTEAFF. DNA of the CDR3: TGTGCCAAGATCTTAGGCCTGAACACTGAAGCTTTCTTT.

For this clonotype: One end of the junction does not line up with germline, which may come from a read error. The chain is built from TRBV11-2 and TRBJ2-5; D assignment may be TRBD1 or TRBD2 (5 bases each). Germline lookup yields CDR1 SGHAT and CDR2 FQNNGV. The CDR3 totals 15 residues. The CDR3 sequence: CASSSGQVSQESQYF. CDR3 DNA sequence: TGTGCCAGCAGCTCGGGGCAGGTATCCCAAGAGAGCCAGTACTTC.

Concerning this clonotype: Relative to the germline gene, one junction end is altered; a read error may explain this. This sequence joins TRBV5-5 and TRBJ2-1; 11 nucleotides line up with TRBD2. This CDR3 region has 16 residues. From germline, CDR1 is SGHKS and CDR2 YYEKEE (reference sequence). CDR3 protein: CTSGSLGTSGGNEQFF. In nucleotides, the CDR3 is TGTACCAGCGGCTCCTTAGGGACTAGCGGCGGGAATGAGCAGTTCTTC.

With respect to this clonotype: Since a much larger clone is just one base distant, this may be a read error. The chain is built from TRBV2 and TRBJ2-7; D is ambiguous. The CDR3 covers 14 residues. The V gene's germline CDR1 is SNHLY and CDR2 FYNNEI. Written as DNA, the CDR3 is TGTGTCTGTTCCCCCGCCGAGGAACTCTACGAGCAGTACTTC. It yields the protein CVCSPAEELYEQYF.

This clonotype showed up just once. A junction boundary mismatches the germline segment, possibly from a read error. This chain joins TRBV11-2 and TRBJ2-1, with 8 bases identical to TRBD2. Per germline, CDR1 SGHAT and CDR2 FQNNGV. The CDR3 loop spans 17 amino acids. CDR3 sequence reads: CDSSHRGSGIIYNEHFF. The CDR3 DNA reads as TGTGACAGCAGCCACCGCGGTAGCGGGATTATCTACAATGAGCACTTCTTC.

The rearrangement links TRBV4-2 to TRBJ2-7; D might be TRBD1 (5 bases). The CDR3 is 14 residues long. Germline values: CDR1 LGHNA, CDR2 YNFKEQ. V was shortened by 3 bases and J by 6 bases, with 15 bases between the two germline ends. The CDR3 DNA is TGTGCCAGCAGCCAGGAGTCGCAGGGCGTCGAGCAGTACTTC. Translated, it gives CASSQESQGVEQYF.

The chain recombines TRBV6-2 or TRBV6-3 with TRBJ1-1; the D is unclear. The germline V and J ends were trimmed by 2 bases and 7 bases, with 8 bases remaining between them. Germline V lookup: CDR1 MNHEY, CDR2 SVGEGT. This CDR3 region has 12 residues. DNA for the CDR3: TGTGCCAGCAGTTACAGTGAAATTGAAGCTTTCTTT. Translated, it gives CASSYSEIEAFF.

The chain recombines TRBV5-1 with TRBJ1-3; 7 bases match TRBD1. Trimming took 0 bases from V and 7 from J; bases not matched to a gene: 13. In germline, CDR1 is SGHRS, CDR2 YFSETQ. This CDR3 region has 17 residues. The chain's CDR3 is CASSLENQGGAGNTIYF. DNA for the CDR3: TGCGCCAGCAGCTTGGAGAACCAGGGGGGAGCAGGGAACACCATATATTTT.

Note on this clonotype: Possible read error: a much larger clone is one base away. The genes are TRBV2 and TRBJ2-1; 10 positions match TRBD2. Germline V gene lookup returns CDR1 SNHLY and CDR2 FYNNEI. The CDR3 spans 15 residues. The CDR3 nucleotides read TGTACCAGCAGGAAGACTAGCGGGTCTTACAATGAGCAGTTCTTC. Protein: CTSRKTSGSYNEQFF. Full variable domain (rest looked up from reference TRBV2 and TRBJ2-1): EPEVTQTPSHQVTQMGQEVILRCVPISNHLYFYWYRQILGQKVEFLVSFYNNEISEKSEIFDDQFSVERPDGSNFTLKIRSTKLEDSAMYFCTSRKTSGSYNEQFFGPGTRLTVL.

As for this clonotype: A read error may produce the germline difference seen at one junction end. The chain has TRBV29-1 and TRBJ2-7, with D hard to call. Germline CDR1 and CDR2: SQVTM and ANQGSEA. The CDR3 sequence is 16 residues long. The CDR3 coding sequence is TGCAGCGCCATGACACCTGGTACCGGCACTCCCTATGAGCAGTACTTC. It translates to CSAMTPGTGTPYEQYF.

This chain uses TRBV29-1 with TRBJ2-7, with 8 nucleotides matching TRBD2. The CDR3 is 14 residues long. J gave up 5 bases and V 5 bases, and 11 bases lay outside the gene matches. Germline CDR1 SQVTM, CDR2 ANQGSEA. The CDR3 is CSVIPGLGVHEQYF. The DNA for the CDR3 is TGCAGCGTTATACCGGGACTAGGTGTTCACGAGCAGTACTTC.